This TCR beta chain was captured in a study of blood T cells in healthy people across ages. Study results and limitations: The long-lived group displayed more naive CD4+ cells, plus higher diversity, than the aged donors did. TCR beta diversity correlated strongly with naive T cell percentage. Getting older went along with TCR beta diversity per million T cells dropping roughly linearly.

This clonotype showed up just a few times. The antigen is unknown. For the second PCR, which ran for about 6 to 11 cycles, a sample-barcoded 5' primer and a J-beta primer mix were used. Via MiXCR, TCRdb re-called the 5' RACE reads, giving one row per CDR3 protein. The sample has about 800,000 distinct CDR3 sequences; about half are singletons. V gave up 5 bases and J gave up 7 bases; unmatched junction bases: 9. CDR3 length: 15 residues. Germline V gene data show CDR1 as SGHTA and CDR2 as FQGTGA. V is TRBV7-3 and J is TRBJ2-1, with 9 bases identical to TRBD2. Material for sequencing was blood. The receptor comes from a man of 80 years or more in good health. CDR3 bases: TGTGCCAGCAGCAAGACTAGCGGAGATGTTAATGAGCAGTTCTTC. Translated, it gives CASSKTSGDVNEQFF.